One sample yielded the 26 T cell receptor beta chains listed below, sequenced in a study of CXCR3-negative and CXCR3-positive naive CD8 T cells. The method, 5' RACE with UMI labels, was used to prepare the TRB cDNA libraries. TCRdb reprocessed the 5' RACE reads, with one entry per CDR3 protein and no DNA. This table lists 40,000 to 50,000 distinct CDR3 sequences. The sequencing input was naive CXCR3- CD8+ T cells from blood. Noted subset: CD45RO-CCR7+CD27+CD95- naive CD8+ T cells lacking CXCR3 (TNR3-). These receptors came from a human donor in good health. Some clones in this sample may be carry-over from other donors' samples.

The rearrangement uses TRBV10-3 and TRBJ2-7. Germline assignment: CDR1 ENHRY and CDR2 SYGVKD. The CDR3 runs 14 residues. The CDR3 is CAISEVQNPYEQYF.

This chain joins TRBV2 and TRBJ2-7; TCRdb indicates TRBD2, and absent DNA this call remains unverified. The CDR3 extends over 13 amino acids. The V gene's germline CDR1 is SNHLY and CDR2 FYNNEI. CDR3 region: CASRDRVLLEQYF. Supplemented by reference TRBV2 and TRBJ2-7, the full variable domain reads EPEVTQTPSHQVTQMGQEVILRCVPISNHLYFYWYRQILGQKVEFLVSFYNNEISEKSEIFDDQFSVERPDGSNFTLKIRSTKLEDSAMYFCASRDRVLLEQYFGPGTRLTVT.

V usage is TRBV5-6 and J usage is TRBJ2-2; TCRdb's assignment of TRBD1 cannot be checked, as there is no DNA. Germline assignment: CDR1 SGHDT and CDR2 YYEEEE. The CDR3 length is 13 residues. CDR3 protein: CASSPPEGEYEFF.

V is TRBV29-1 and J is TRBJ1-2; the D call of TRBD1 rests on TCRdb alone, since no DNA is present to check it. From germline, CDR1 is SQVTM and CDR2 ANQGSEA. This CDR3 spans 13 amino acids. The CDR3 is CSVAGEGDYGYTF.

The V and J genes are TRBV19 and TRBJ2-1; TCRdb names TRBD2, which stays unverified in the absence of DNA. The CDR3 consists of 12 residues. Per the germline V gene, CDR1 is LNHDA and CDR2 is SQIVND (reference sequence). This CDR3 is CASSGLPDEQFF.

This rearrangement joins TRBV14 to TRBJ2-2; TCRdb selects TRBD2, and the lack of DNA leaves this call unchecked. The CDR3 totals 14 residues. Germline CDR1 is SGHDN and CDR2 is FVKESK. The CDR3 here is CASSRTSGTGELFF.

This clonotype is called medium-sized based on its frequency. The V gene is TRBV7-2, the J gene TRBJ2-1; TCRdb selects TRBD1, and the lack of DNA leaves this call unchecked. Germline CDR1 is SGHTA and CDR2 is FQGNSA. CDR3 length equals 13 residues. The CDR3 loop is CASSNRDGNEQFF.

The chain combines TRBV20-1 with TRBJ2-7; TCRdb gives TRBD1 as the D gene, but with no DNA this cannot be confirmed. The CDR3 has 13 amino acids. Germline values: CDR1 DFQATT, CDR2 SNEGSKA (reference sequence). This CDR3 is CSARVRADYEQYF.

The chain joins TRBV20-1 to TRBJ2-5; TCRdb's D call of TRBD2 is untestable without DNA. This CDR3 has 12 amino acids. CDR1 is DFQATT, CDR2 SNEGSKA, per germline (reference sequence). The CDR3 spells CSARGVPKAQYF.

CDR3 region: CASSRRLAGGLGVDEQFF. This chain links TRBV4-3 with TRBJ2-1; the TRBD2 assignment by TCRdb is unverifiable without DNA. This CDR3 contains 18 residues. Looked up from germline, CDR1 is LGHNA and CDR2 is YSLEER.

The CDR3 loop is CASSPYLGTGFADTQYF. The J gene is TRBJ2-3, the V gene TRBV7-8; TCRdb proposes TRBD1, but this gene call is untestable without DNA. This CDR3 is 17 amino acids long. CDR1 is SGHVS, CDR2 FQNEAQ, per germline.

This chain uses TRBV7-9 with TRBJ2-2; TCRdb's D gene call, TRBD2, goes unchecked for lack of DNA. The germline V gene encodes CDR1 SEHNR and CDR2 FQNEAQ (reference sequence). The CDR3 loop spans 18 amino acids. CDR3 sequence reads: CASSYTVGGTRYTGELFF. The whole variable domain, filled in from reference TRBV7-9 and TRBJ2-2, reads DTGVSQNPRHKITKRGQNVTFRCDPISEHNRLYWYRQTLGQGPEFLTYFQNEAQLEKSRLLSDRFSAERPKGSFSTLEIQRTEQGDSAMYLCASSYTVGGTRYTGELFFGEGSRLTVL.

V gene TRBV6-6 combines with J gene TRBJ2-1; TCRdb's assignment of TRBD1 cannot be checked, as there is no DNA. CDR3 length: 15 residues. Germline loops: CDR1 MNHNY, CDR2 SVGAGI (reference sequence). The CDR3 protein is CASSSESRGGNEQFF.

The chain carries TRBV11-3 and TRBJ2-5; with no DNA, the TCRdb D assignment of TRBD1 cannot be verified. CDR3 length: 16 residues. Germline CDR1 and CDR2: SGHNT and YENEEA. CDR3 sequence: CASSSRGLFGQETQYF.

CDR3 amino acids: CSAPTVRGPRPMEAFF. The V call is TRBV20-1, the J call TRBJ1-1; there is no DNA to check the TCRdb D call of TRBD1. This CDR3 contains 16 residues. CDR1 and CDR2 (germline): DFQATT, SNEGSKA (reference sequence).

This chain links TRBV28 with TRBJ2-1; without DNA, the TCRdb call of TRBD1 cannot be checked. Germline CDR1 reads MDHEN; CDR2 reads SYDVKM. This CDR3 has 13 residues. This chain's CDR3 is CASSFRGPNEQFF.

V gene TRBV7-9 combines with J gene TRBJ2-7. CDR3 size: 13 residues. Germline assignment: CDR1 SEHNR and CDR2 FQNEAQ (reference sequence). This CDR3 reads CASSLDTGYEQYF.

The chain combines TRBV5-1 with TRBJ2-2. In germline, CDR1 is SGHRS, CDR2 YFSETQ. The CDR3 loop spans 12 amino acids. CDR3 region: CASRDNTGELFF.

This sequence joins TRBV28 and TRBJ2-7; lacking DNA, the TRBD2 call made by TCRdb goes unchecked. CDR3 length equals 15 residues. Germline assignment: CDR1 MDHEN and CDR2 SYDVKM. CDR3 region: CASSFPTSGRAEQYF.

The chain has TRBV20-1 and TRBJ2-7; without DNA, the TCRdb call of TRBD1 cannot be checked. Germline CDR1 DFQATT, CDR2 SNEGSKA (reference sequence). CDR3 size: 14 residues. Here the CDR3 reads CSARETGGTYEQYF.

The chain is built from TRBV14 and TRBJ2-1; there is no DNA to check the TCRdb D call of TRBD2. There are 15 residues in the CDR3. The germline gives CDR1 SGHDN, CDR2 FVKESK. CDR3 region: CASSQGLATYNEQFF.

V gene TRBV28 combines with J gene TRBJ2-7; as DNA is missing, the TRBD1 call by TCRdb cannot be tested. The CDR3 is 14 residues long. The germline gives CDR1 MDHEN, CDR2 SYDVKM. The chain's CDR3 is CASSPHREFGEQYF. The variable domain in full, completed from reference TRBV28 and TRBJ2-7, reads DVKVTQSSRYLVKRTGEKVFLECVQDMDHENMFWYRQDPGLGLRLIYFSYDVKMKEKGDIPEGYSVSREKKERFSLILESASTNQTSMYLCASSPHREFGEQYFGPGTRLTVT.

The chain combines TRBV20-1 with TRBJ2-7. The germline CDR1 and CDR2 sequences are DFQATT and SNEGSKA (reference sequence). The CDR3 sequence is 15 residues long. This chain's CDR3 is CSARDPAGATYEQYF.

The rearrangement uses TRBV7-2 and TRBJ2-1; TCRdb's D call, TRBD2, is unchecked because there is no DNA. The germline CDR1 and CDR2 sequences are SGHTA and FQGNSA. This CDR3 contains 16 residues. This chain's CDR3 is CASSFSRLAGPNEQFF.

The chain has TRBV6-6 and TRBJ2-7; TCRdb selects TRBD1, and the lack of DNA leaves this call unchecked. This CDR3 comprises 12 residues. Germline V lookup: CDR1 MNHNY, CDR2 SVGAGI (reference sequence). This CDR3 reads CASRGAGDEQYF.

J is TRBJ2-1 and V is TRBV7-3; the TCRdb call, TRBD1, lacks DNA for checking. The CDR3 spans 19 residues. The germline gives CDR1 SGHTA, CDR2 FQGTGA. The CDR3: CASSSPGQGFSGGYNEQFF.